The T cell receptor beta chain described here comes from a study of cytomegalovirus exposure and HLA in healthy donors. The study's findings and limits: Analysis performed later found approximately 17,000 TCR beta sequences associated with HLA alleles at 0.05 false discovery rate.

PCR used 60 Vbeta primers and 13 Jbeta primers. Libraries were prepared by immunoSEQ multiplex PCR; TCRdb keeps only in-frame clonotypes and omits some of them. The repertoire includes approximately 270,000 clones, about four fifths of them detected once, and more than 0.3% sits in the top ten. Note on this clone: Its target is unknown.

The germline gives CDR1 SNHLY, CDR2 FYNNEI. V lost 6 bases, J lost 4 bases, and 7 bases stayed unmatched. This CDR3 contains 16 residues. This chain links TRBV2 with TRBJ2-1, with 12 bases lining up with TRBD2. The sample comprised PBMCs. This receptor was obtained from a girl between 2 and 10 years old in good health and CMV-seronegative. CDR3 sequence reads: CASSRLAGAHYNEQFF. CDR3 sequence (DNA): TGTGCCAGCAGCCGACTAGCGGGAGCGCATTACAATGAGCAGTTCTTC.